One and the same sample provided the 8 T cell receptor beta chains below, sequenced in a study of identical twins. One entry per CDR3 protein results from TCRdb running MiXCR on the 5' RACE reads. The sample has some 560,000 distinct CDR3 sequences; approximately 9.6% are singletons. The same sample was also studied in work on yellow fever vaccine responses in identical twins.

Sequences were obtained from PBMCs. Receptors were obtained from a woman aged 18 to 35 in good health.

The V and J genes are TRBV6-2 or TRBV6-3 and TRBJ2-5; 7 bases fit TRBD1. V lost 7 bases, J lost 7 bases, and 6 bases stayed unmatched. Per germline, CDR1 MNHEY and CDR2 SVGEGT. The CDR3 runs to 12 residues. The CDR3 spells CASNAPGGTQYF. DNA of the CDR3: TGTGCCAGCAACGCACCAGGGGGGACCCAGTACTTC.

This clonotype was seen ten or more times. The chain combines TRBV28 with TRBJ1-5, with a weak D call TRBD1 (5 bases). This CDR3 region has 14 residues. CDR1 and CDR2 (germline): MDHEN, SYDVKM. V gave up 6 bases and J gave up 3 bases, with 12 bases separating them. The CDR3 sequence is CASSPDNSNQPQHF. CDR3 coding DNA: TGTGCCAGCAGCCCGGACAACTCCAATCAGCCCCAGCATTTT.

This clonotype turned up a few times. The rearrangement links TRBV12-3 or TRBV12-4 to TRBJ1-2, with D maybe TRBD1 (5 bases). Trimming shortened V by 6 bases and J by 8 bases, and 19 bases separated the two germline ends. The CDR3 contains 14 residues. CDR3 nucleotide sequence: TGTGCCAGCAGCCCCGGGACCGTAGTTTTAGGCTACACCTTC. Protein: CASSPGTVVLGYTF.

This clonotype turned up a few times. The V gene is TRBV12-3 or TRBV12-4, the J gene TRBJ1-5; 8 bases agree with TRBD1. V gave up 6 bases and J gave up 6 bases; unmatched junction bases: 7. The CDR3 contains 14 residues. CDR3: CASRAPGGFQPQHF. In DNA form, the CDR3 reads TGTGCCAGCAGGGCCCCAGGGGGCTTTCAGCCCCAGCATTTT.

There are a few counts of this clonotype. The gene calls are TRBV12-3 or TRBV12-4 and TRBJ2-7; D may match TRBD1 or TRBD2 (5 bases each). This CDR3 has 15 amino acids. Trimming took off 5 bases at V and 0 bases at J, with 14 bases between the two ends. In DNA, the CDR3 is TGTGCCAGCAGTCCCTGGGACGGGCCCTCCTACGAGCAGTACTTC. As protein: CASSPWDGPSYEQYF.

This clonotype was picked up a small number of times. The chain uses TRBV4-3 and TRBJ1-3; D is undetermined. This CDR3 has 14 residues. V was cut by 1 base and J by 4 bases, with 8 bases left in between. Looked up from germline, CDR1 is LGHNA and CDR2 is YSLEER. The CDR3 sequence: CASSQGTLGNTIYF. For the CDR3, the DNA is TGCGCCAGCAGCCAAGGGACGTTAGGAAACACCATATATTTT.

This clonotype was picked up many times. This rearrangement joins TRBV7-8 to TRBJ1-1; D gene unclear. Trimming left V 4 bases short and J 3 bases short, with 9 bases between. Germline loops: CDR1 SGHVS, CDR2 FQNEAQ. This CDR3 spans 13 amino acids. CDR3 coding DNA: TGTGCCAGCAGCTCCGGAGTGGACACTGAAGCTTTCTTT. Its translation: CASSSGVDTEAFF.

This clonotype was counted only a few times. This chain uses TRBV5-1 with TRBJ2-7; D gene uncertain. The germline V and J ends were trimmed by 0 bases and 2 bases, with 9 bases remaining between them. There are 14 residues in the CDR3. Per the germline V gene, CDR1 is SGHRS and CDR2 is YFSETQ. The CDR3 sequence is CASSLASATYEQYF. As DNA, the CDR3 is TGCGCCAGCAGCTTGGCCTCAGCAACCTACGAGCAGTACTTC.